The 18 T cell receptor beta chains in this list originate from one sample, sequenced in a study of blood T cell repertoires in COVID-19. Assay: immunoSEQ multiplex PCR; the TCRdb copy retains only in-frame clones and omits some. The table lists approximately 430,000 clones, about nine tenths of them singletons, with 1.4% to 1.5% in the top ten. Sequenced: peripheral blood. The receptors here all came from a woman aged 25 to 45 with active or convalescent COVID-19.

This chain connects TRBV18 to TRBJ1-1, with 11 positions matching TRBD1. Germline V gene data show CDR1 as KGHSH and CDR2 as LQKENI. With 6 bases clipped from V and 6 bases from J, the junction kept 9 bases outside the gene matches. The CDR3 spans 15 residues. The CDR3 nucleotides are TGTGCCAGCTCGTACTACGGGACAGGGGGATCTGAAGCTTTCTTT. This codes for CASSYYGTGGSEAFF.

This chain connects TRBV6-1 to TRBJ1-5, with 7 positions matching TRBD1. With V trimmed by 3 bases and J by 6 bases, 8 bases remained unmatched. Germline-derived CDR1 and CDR2 are MNHNS and SASEGT. There are 15 residues in the CDR3. CDR3 in DNA: TGTGCCAGCAGTGAGCGGACAGGAAGTTCTCAGCCCCAGCATTTT. Translation: CASSERTGSSQPQHF.

The gene calls are TRBV28 and TRBJ1-3, with D perhaps matching TRBD1 (5 bases). Trimming left V 3 bases short and J 0 bases short, with 9 bases between. Germline V gene sequence: CDR1 MDHEN, CDR2 SYDVKM. This CDR3 has 15 amino acids. Written as DNA, the CDR3 is TGTGCCAGCAGTTTTGGGGCTATCTCTGGAAACACCATATATTTT. It yields the protein CASSFGAISGNTIYF.

This CDR3 reads CASSPSSGRGTQYF. CDR3 DNA sequence: TGTGCCAGCTCACCATCTAGCGGCAGGGGTACGCAGTATTTT. This chain uses TRBV18 with TRBJ2-3; D might be TRBD2 (7 bases). This CDR3 has 14 amino acids. Germline CDR1 reads KGHSH; CDR2 reads LQKENI. Trimming left V 2 bases short and J 8 bases short, with 14 bases between.

The rearrangement joins TRBV11-2 to TRBJ2-1; 8 bases map to TRBD2. This CDR3 region has 16 residues. From germline, CDR1 is SGHAT and CDR2 FQNNGV. J lost 5 bases, V lost 2 bases, and 8 bases had no gene match. The DNA for the CDR3 is TGTGCCAGCAGCTTATATCGGGGGGGCGACCACAATGAGCAGTTCTTC. Protein product: CASSLYRGGDHNEQFF.

This clone showed up just once. The rearrangement links TRBV7-9 to TRBJ1-2, with 7 bases aligning to TRBD1. Trimming cost V 1 base and J 10 bases; bases outside gene matches: 9. This CDR3 is 14 amino acids long. Germline V lookup: CDR1 SEHNR, CDR2 FQNEAQ (reference sequence). The CDR3 DNA reads TGTGCCAGCAGCTTAGTTGGGGGACAGTCGGTCTACACCTTC. It specifies CASSLVGGQSVYTF.

Note on this clone: A read error may account for a junction end that differs from germline. This sequence joins TRBV18 and TRBJ1-3, with 7 bases fitting TRBD1. Per the germline V gene, CDR1 is KGHSH and CDR2 is LQKENI. The CDR3 runs to 16 residues. CDR3 DNA: TGTGCCAGCTCATCACCCAGAACAGGGGCAGGAAACACCATATATTTT. Translation gives CASSSPRTGAGNTIYF.

The CDR3: CASSPVVAGLYNEQFF. CDR3 in DNA: TGTGCCAGCAGCCCCGTGGTAGCGGGGTTATACAATGAGCAGTTCTTC. The gene calls are TRBV7-9 and TRBJ2-1; 8 bases fit TRBD2. CDR3 size: 16 residues. The germline V gene encodes CDR1 SEHNR and CDR2 FQNEAQ (reference sequence). V gave up 5 bases and J gave up 4 bases; unmatched junction bases: 10.

This sequence joins TRBV18 and TRBJ2-1; 7 nucleotides line up with TRBD2. The CDR3 spans 17 residues. Germline V gives CDR1 KGHSH, CDR2 LQKENI. V was pared by 4 bases and J by 9 bases, with 18 bases of the junction left unmatched. Here the CDR3 reads CASSLYSTMSGAPEQFF. The CDR3 DNA sequence: TGTGCCAGCTCACTTTACTCGACTATGAGCGGGGCCCCTGAGCAGTTCTTC.

The chain recombines TRBV5-1 with TRBJ2-1, with TRBD1 identical over 9 bases. With 0 bases clipped from V and 12 bases from J, the junction kept 13 bases outside the gene matches. The CDR3 sequence is 16 residues long. CDR1 is SGHRS, CDR2 YFSETQ, per germline. The CDR3 protein is CASSLAPGQGFIGQFF. The CDR3 DNA reads as TGCGCCAGCAGCTTGGCCCCGGGACAGGGTTTTATTGGGCAGTTCTTC.

Regarding this clone: The junction shows a germline mismatch at one end, possibly a read error. The chain carries TRBV5-8 and TRBJ2-3; the D gene is possibly TRBD2 (6 bases). Germline loops: CDR1 SGHTS, CDR2 YDEGEE. The CDR3 is made up of 15 amino acids. The CDR3 spells CASSLAGMFGPSGDF. In DNA form, the CDR3 reads TGTGCCAGCAGCTTGGCCGGCATGTTCGGGCCCTCGGGGGATTTT.

The genes are TRBV4-1 and TRBJ2-5; the D is unclear. The germline V gene encodes CDR1 MGHRA and CDR2 YSYEKL. V lost 0 bases to trimming and J lost 5 bases, with 16 bases between them. The CDR3 loop spans 16 amino acids. The DNA for the CDR3 is TGCGCCAGCAGCCAAGAACCGGAACAGATCGTGGAGACCCAGTACTTC. Amino acids: CASSQEPEQIVETQYF.

This chain connects TRBV10-3 to TRBJ2-3; a weak D match, TRBD2 (6 bases). The V end lost 3 bases, the J end lost 0 bases, and 10 bases lay between the germline ends. Germline CDR1 and CDR2: ENHRY and SYGVKD. This CDR3 has 15 amino acids. CDR3 amino acids: CAISDIAASTDTQYF. As DNA, the CDR3 is TGTGCCATCAGTGACATAGCGGCCAGCACAGATACGCAGTATTTT.

V gene TRBV18 combines with J gene TRBJ2-1; the match to TRBD1 covers 7 bases. The CDR3 totals 18 residues. Trimming at V came to 4 bases and at J to 5 bases, leaving 17 bases not matched to a gene. Germline CDR1 is KGHSH and CDR2 is LQKENI. For the CDR3, the DNA is TGTGCCAGCTCACTCTCACGTCCCGGGACAGTAGGAAACAATGAGCAGTTCTTC. It codes for CASSLSRPGTVGNNEQFF.

This rearrangement joins TRBV4-1 to TRBJ2-7; 7 nucleotides align to TRBD2. The J segment lost 3 bases and the V segment lost 1 base, leaving 3 bases of the junction unmatched. This CDR3 spans 14 amino acids. Per the germline V gene, CDR1 is MGHRA and CDR2 is YSYEKL. The CDR3 nucleotides are TGCGCCAGCAGCCAAGGGCTAGCGGACTACGAGCAGTACTTC. It codes for CASSQGLADYEQYF.

The DNA for the CDR3 is TGTGCCAGCAGGGAACTAGCGGGGGTGAATACGCAGTATTTT. It translates to CASRELAGVNTQYF. V usage is TRBV2 and J usage is TRBJ2-3, with TRBD2 matching 11 bases. The CDR3 runs to 14 residues. Per germline, CDR1 SNHLY and CDR2 FYNNEI. V lost 6 bases, J lost 7 bases, and 6 bases stayed unmatched.

The genes are TRBV29-1 and TRBJ2-1; a weak D match, TRBD2 (6 bases). This CDR3 comprises 15 residues. Between the trimmed V and J ends, which lost 0 bases and 5 bases, there was a span of 14 bases. Germline assignment: CDR1 SQVTM and CDR2 ANQGSEA. CDR3 amino acids: CSVEDHGGANNEQFF. CDR3 bases: TGCAGCGTTGAAGATCACGGCGGGGCGAACAATGAGCAGTTCTTC.

This sequence joins TRBV27 and TRBJ2-2; D gene uncertain. CDR1 and CDR2 (germline): MNHEY, SMNVEV (reference sequence). V was pared by 2 bases and J by 4 bases, with 8 bases between. This CDR3 has 14 residues. The CDR3, as DNA: TGTGCCAGCAGTTTAAGTCGGTTCACCGGGGAGCTGTTTTTT. This encodes CASSLSRFTGELFF.